One sample yielded the 2 T cell receptor beta chains listed below, sequenced in a study of low-dose radiotherapy and immunotherapy resistance in tumors. Specified time point: after trial treatment. The treatment denotes: LDRT plus nivolumab, ipilimumab, low-dose cyclophosphamide and aspirin (RACIN trial). TRAV and TRBV primers primed cDNA for both TCRalpha and TCRbeta. TCR amplification used roughly 18 PCR cycles, a constant-region primer and a V-primer adapter. TCRdb analysed the reads with MiXCR anew, one entry per CDR3 protein. In the table there are nearly 60,000 distinct CDR3 sequences, about 25% of which are singletons. The source was PBMCs, collected after low-dose radiotherapy plus immunotherapy. These receptors were obtained from a male donor with prostate cancer.

This clonotype was found many times. The chain recombines TRBV6-2 or TRBV6-3 with TRBJ1-4; D is ambiguous. Trimming left V 6 bases short and J 5 bases short, with 13 bases between. This CDR3 contains 14 residues. CDR1 is MNHEY, CDR2 SVGEGT, per germline. DNA of the CDR3: TGTGCCAGCAGACCAGAACAGAGGAATGAAAAACTGTTTTTT. It translates to CASRPEQRNEKLFF.

The CDR3 nucleotides are TGTGCCAGCAGCTTGTTACTATCTGGGTGGTTCTTC. It is translated as CASSLLLSGWFF. The gene calls are TRBV5-8 and TRBJ2-1; D uncertain. Germline-derived CDR1 and CDR2 are SGHTS and YDEGEE. This CDR3 comprises 12 residues. The ends were cut back, 1 base at V and 15 bases at J, with 14 bases in the middle.